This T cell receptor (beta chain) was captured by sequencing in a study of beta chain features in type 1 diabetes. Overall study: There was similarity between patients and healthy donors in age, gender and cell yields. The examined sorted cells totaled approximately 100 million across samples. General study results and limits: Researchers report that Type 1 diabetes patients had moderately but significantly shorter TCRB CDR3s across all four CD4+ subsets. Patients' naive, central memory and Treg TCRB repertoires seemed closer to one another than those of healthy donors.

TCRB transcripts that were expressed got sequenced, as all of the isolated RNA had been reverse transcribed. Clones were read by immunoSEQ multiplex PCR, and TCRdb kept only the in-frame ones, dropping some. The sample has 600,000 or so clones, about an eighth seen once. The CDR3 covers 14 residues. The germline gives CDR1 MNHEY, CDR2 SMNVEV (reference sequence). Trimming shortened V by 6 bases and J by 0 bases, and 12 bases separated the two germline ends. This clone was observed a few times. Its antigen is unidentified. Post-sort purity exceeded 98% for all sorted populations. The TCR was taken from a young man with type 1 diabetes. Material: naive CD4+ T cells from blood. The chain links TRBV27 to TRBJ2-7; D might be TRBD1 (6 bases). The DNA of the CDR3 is TGTGCCAGCAGGTTGGACAGAAGCTCCTACGAGCAGTACTTC. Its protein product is CASRLDRSSYEQYF.